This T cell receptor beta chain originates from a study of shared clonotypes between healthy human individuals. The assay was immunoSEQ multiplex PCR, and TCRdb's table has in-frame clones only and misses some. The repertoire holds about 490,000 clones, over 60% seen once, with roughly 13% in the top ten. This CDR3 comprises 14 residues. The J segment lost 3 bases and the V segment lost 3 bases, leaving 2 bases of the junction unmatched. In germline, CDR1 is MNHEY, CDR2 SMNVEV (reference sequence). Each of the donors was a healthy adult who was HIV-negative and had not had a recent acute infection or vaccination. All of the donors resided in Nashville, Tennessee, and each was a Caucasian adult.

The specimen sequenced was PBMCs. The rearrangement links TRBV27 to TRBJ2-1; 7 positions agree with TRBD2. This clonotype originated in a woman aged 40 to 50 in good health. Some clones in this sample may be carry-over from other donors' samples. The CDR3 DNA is TGTGCCAGCAGTTTCGGGAGGCTCTACAATGAGCAGTTCTTC. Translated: CASSFGRLYNEQFF.